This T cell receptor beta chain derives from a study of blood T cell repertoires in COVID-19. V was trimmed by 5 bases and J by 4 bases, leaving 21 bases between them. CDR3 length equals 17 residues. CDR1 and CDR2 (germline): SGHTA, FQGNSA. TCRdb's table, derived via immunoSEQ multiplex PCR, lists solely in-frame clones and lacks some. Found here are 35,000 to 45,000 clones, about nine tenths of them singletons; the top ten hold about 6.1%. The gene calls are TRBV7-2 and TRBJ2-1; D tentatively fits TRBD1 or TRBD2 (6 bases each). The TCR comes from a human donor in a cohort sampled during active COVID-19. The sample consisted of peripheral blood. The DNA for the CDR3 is TGTGCCAGCAGCGTAGGGGGAGGCCTACCCAAATACAATGAGCAGTTCTTC. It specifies CASSVGGGLPKYNEQFF.